The 14 T cell receptor beta chains below come from one sample, sequenced in a study of graft-versus-host responses after intestinal transplantation. Clones were read by immunoSEQ multiplex PCR, and TCRdb kept only the in-frame ones, dropping some. Of some 85,000 clones in the sample, more than 75% were seen once. These TCRs are of unknown antigen specificity. The sample in question was unstimulated CD8+ T cells sorted from spleen or lymph node cells, obtained before transplant. The receptors were sampled from a human donor who was the organ donor for an intestinal transplant.

The chain has TRBV5-6 and TRBJ1-4; 8 positions match TRBD1. Trimming took 4 bases from V and 8 from J; bases not matched to a gene: 10. The CDR3 is 15 amino acids. Germline values: CDR1 SGHDT, CDR2 YYEEEE. The CDR3 spells CASSRADRDGEKLFF. In DNA form, the CDR3 reads TGTGCCAGCAGCCGAGCGGACAGGGACGGAGAAAAACTGTTTTTT.

The chain is built from TRBV30 and TRBJ2-5; no reliable D call. This CDR3 has 16 amino acids. The germline CDR1 and CDR2 sequences are GTSNPN and SVGIG (reference sequence). V lost 0 bases, J lost 5 bases, and 19 bases lay in between. CDR3 residues: CAWSVGLLMAEETQYF. The CDR3 DNA is TGTGCCTGGAGTGTTGGCCTCTTAATGGCGGAGGAGACCCAGTACTTC.

This clone was seen only a few times. V usage is TRBV10-3 and J usage is TRBJ2-5, with TRBD2 matching over 14 bases. CDR3 length: 17 residues. The V and J ends lost 11 bases and 5 bases, in that order; junction bases with no gene match: 16. Germline CDR1 reads ENHRY; CDR2 reads SYGVKD. In DNA form, the CDR3 reads TGTGCCGTACGAAATCCGGGACTAGCGGGGGTCGGTGAGACCCAGTACTTC. As protein: CAVRNPGLAGVGETQYF.

The chain recombines TRBV7-2 with TRBJ2-5; no reliable D call. Trimming took 3 bases from V and 5 from J, leaving 4 bases between them. CDR3 length: 11 amino acids. The germline gives CDR1 SGHTA, CDR2 FQGNSA. The CDR3 DNA is TGTGCCAGCAGCTTCTGGGAGACCCAGTACTTC. This codes for CASSFWETQYF.

CDR3 sequence reads: CASSPLNYGYTF. The CDR3 DNA is TGTGCCAGCAGTCCACTGAACTATGGCTACACCTTC. The J gene is TRBJ1-2, the V gene TRBV28; D remains ambiguous. With 5 bases removed from V and 2 bases from J, the gap between germline ends came to 6 bases. Germline-derived CDR1 and CDR2 are MDHEN and SYDVKM. CDR3 length equals 12 residues.

The V gene is TRBV5-6, the J gene TRBJ1-1; a possible D gene is TRBD1 (6 bases). This CDR3 is built from 13 residues. The V gene's germline CDR1 is SGHDT and CDR2 YYEEEE. Trimming removed 4 bases at V and 3 bases at J, with 10 bases between. Here the CDR3 DNA reads TGTGCCAGCAGCAGCCACAGGGACACTGAAGCTTTCTTT. This encodes CASSSHRDTEAFF.

The chain links TRBV4-1 to TRBJ2-7, with 8 nucleotides matching TRBD2. Per germline, CDR1 MGHRA and CDR2 YSYEKL. Trimming removed 1 base from V and 2 bases from J; junction bases left unmatched: 4. CDR3 length: 15 residues. The CDR3 sequence: CASSQVSGGTYEQYF. CDR3 bases: TGCGCCAGCAGCCAAGTAAGCGGGGGAACCTACGAGCAGTACTTC.

This sequence joins TRBV9 and TRBJ2-3, with a tentative D call TRBD2 (6 bases). Germline assignment: CDR1 SGDLS and CDR2 YYNGEE. The V and J ends lost 1 base and 0 bases respectively, with 12 bases between them. The CDR3 is made up of 16 amino acids. CDR3 in DNA: TGTGCCAGCAGCGTAATTGGCGGGGTAAGCACAGATACGCAGTATTTT. It encodes CASSVIGGVSTDTQYF. Filled out from reference TRBV9 and TRBJ2-3, the complete variable domain reads DSGVTQTPKHLITATGQRVTLRCSPRSGDLSVYWYQQSLDQGLQFLIQYYNGEERAKGNILERFSAQQFPDLHSELNLSSLELGDSALYFCASSVIGGVSTDTQYFGPGTRLTVL.

The chain carries TRBV28 and TRBJ2-3; TRBD2 is a possible D gene (6 bases). From germline, CDR1 is MDHEN and CDR2 SYDVKM. V lost 2 bases to trimming and J lost 2 bases, with 11 bases between them. The CDR3 spans 15 residues. The DNA of the CDR3 is TGTGCCAGCAGTTTAGACGGACTACACACAGATACGCAGTATTTT. It codes for CASSLDGLHTDTQYF.

V gene TRBV5-5 combines with J gene TRBJ2-5, with 7 bases lining up with TRBD1. The CDR3 loop spans 14 amino acids. V lost 6 bases and J lost 4; bases outside the gene matches: 9. Per the germline V gene, CDR1 is SGHKS and CDR2 is YYEKEE (reference sequence). The CDR3 loop reads CASKIDRVAETQYF. For the CDR3, the DNA is TGTGCCAGCAAGATAGACAGGGTGGCAGAGACCCAGTACTTC. The variable domain in full, with the rest retrieved from reference TRBV5-5 and TRBJ2-5, is DAGVTQSPTHLIKTRGQQVTLRCSPISGHKSVSWYQQVLGQGPQFIFQYYEKEERGRGNFPDRFSARQFPNYSSELNVNALLLGDSALYLCASKIDRVAETQYFGPGTRLLVL.

The rearrangement links TRBV5-5 to TRBJ2-7; 7 bases fit TRBD2. Losses at the gene ends were 3 bases for V and 2 bases for J; bases not matched to a gene: 2. The CDR3 contains 13 residues. Looked up from germline, CDR1 is SGHKS and CDR2 is YYEKEE (reference sequence). CDR3 protein: CASSWGTTYEQYF. DNA of the CDR3: TGTGCCAGCAGCTGGGGGACTACCTACGAGCAGTACTTC. Drawing the rest from reference TRBV5-5 and TRBJ2-7, the complete variable domain is DAGVTQSPTHLIKTRGQQVTLRCSPISGHKSVSWYQQVLGQGPQFIFQYYEKEERGRGNFPDRFSARQFPNYSSELNVNALLLGDSALYLCASSWGTTYEQYFGPGTRLTVT.

The chain uses TRBV5-1 and TRBJ2-1; D is uncertain. Trimming shortened V by 0 bases and J by 0 bases, and 10 bases separated the two germline ends. CDR3 length equals 16 residues. Germline lookup yields CDR1 SGHRS and CDR2 YFSETQ. The CDR3 sequence is CASSLVVGRSYNEQFF. The CDR3 coding sequence is TGCGCCAGCAGCTTGGTTGTAGGACGCTCCTACAATGAGCAGTTCTTC.

This clone appeared once. The gene calls are TRBV5-5 and TRBJ2-7; the match to TRBD1 covers 8 bases. V lost 2 bases, J lost 2 bases, and 3 bases stayed unmatched. CDR3 length: 14 amino acids. Germline loops: CDR1 SGHKS, CDR2 YYEKEE (reference sequence). Written as DNA, the CDR3 is TGTGCCAGCAGCTTCGGGACAGGCGCCTACGAGCAGTACTTC. The encoded protein is CASSFGTGAYEQYF.

This sequence joins TRBV6-1 and TRBJ1-4; D gene uncertain. Germline values: CDR1 MNHNS, CDR2 SASEGT. Trimming pared 7 bases from V and 4 bases from J, leaving 13 bases between. This CDR3 spans 14 amino acids. The CDR3 bases are TGTGCCAGCACCCGGGGTGAGGGTAATGAAAAACTGTTTTTT. Translated, it gives CASTRGEGNEKLFF.